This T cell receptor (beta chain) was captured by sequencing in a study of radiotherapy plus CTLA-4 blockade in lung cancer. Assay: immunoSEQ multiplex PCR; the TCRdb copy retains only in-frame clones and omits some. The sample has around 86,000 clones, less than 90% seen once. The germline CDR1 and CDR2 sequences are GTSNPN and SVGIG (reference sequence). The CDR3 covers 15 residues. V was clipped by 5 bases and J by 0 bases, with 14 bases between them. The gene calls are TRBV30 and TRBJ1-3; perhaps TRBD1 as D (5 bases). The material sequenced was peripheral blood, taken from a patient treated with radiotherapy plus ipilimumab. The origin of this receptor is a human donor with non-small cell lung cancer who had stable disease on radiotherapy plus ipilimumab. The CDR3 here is CAWHRGLDSGNTIYF. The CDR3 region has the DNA TGTGCCTGGCACCGGGGGTTAGACTCTGGAAACACCATATATTTT.